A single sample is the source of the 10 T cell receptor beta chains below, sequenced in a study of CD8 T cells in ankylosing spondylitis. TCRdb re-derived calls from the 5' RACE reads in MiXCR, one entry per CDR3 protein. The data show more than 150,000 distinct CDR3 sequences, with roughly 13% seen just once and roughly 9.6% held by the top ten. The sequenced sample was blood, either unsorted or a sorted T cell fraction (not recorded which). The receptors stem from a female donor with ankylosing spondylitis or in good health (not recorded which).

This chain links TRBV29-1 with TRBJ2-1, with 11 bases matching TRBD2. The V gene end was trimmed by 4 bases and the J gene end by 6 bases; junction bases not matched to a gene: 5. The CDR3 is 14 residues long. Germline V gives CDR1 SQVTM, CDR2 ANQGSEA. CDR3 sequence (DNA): TGCAGCGTTGTACGGCTAGCGGGGGGCAATGAGCAGTTCTTC. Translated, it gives CSVVRLAGGNEQFF.

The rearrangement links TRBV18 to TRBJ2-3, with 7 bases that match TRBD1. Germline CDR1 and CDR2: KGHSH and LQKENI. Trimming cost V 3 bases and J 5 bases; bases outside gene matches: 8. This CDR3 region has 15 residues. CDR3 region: CASSPAYRGEDTQYF. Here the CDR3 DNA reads TGTGCCAGCTCACCTGCCTACAGGGGTGAAGATACGCAGTATTTT.

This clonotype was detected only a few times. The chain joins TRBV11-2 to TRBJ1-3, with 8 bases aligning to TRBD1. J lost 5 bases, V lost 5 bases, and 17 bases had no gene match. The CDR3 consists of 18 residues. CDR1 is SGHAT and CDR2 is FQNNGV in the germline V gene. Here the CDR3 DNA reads TGTGCCAGCAGCAATCCCCACCCCGGGACAGGAATTCGAAACACCATATATTTT. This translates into CASSNPHPGTGIRNTIYF.

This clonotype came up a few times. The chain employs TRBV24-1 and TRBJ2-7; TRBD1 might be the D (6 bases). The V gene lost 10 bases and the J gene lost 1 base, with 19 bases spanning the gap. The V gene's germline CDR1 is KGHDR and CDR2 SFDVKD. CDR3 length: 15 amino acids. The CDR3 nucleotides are TGTGCCACAGGGGGAGACCCCCAGAGTTCCTACGAGCAGTACTTC. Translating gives CATGGDPQSSYEQYF.

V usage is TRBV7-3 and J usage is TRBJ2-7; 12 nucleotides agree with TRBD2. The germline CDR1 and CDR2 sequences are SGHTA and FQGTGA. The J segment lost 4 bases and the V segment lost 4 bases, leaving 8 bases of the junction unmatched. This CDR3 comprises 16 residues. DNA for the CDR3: TGTGCCAGCAGCTCCGGACTAGCGGGAACCTATTACGAGCAGTACTTC. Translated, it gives CASSSGLAGTYYEQYF. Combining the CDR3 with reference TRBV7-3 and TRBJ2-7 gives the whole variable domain GAGVSQTPSNKVTEKGKYVELRCDPISGHTALYWYRQSLGQGPEFLIYFQGTGAADDSGLPNDRFFAVRPEGSVSTLKIQRTERGDSAVYLCASSSGLAGTYYEQYFGPGTRLTVT.

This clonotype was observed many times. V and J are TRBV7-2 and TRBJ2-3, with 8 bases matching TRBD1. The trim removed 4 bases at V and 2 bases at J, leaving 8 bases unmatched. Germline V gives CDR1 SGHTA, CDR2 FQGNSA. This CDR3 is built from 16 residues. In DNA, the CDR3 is TGTGCCAGCAGCTCAGGACAGGGTACCCCCACAGATACGCAGTATTTT. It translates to CASSSGQGTPTDTQYF.

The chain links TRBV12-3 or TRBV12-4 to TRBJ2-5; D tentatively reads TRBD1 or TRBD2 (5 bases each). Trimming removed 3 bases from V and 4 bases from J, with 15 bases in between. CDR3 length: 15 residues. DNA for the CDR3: TGTGCCAGCAGTTTTATTCCGAGGGGCCCAGAGACCCAGTACTTC. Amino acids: CASSFIPRGPETQYF.

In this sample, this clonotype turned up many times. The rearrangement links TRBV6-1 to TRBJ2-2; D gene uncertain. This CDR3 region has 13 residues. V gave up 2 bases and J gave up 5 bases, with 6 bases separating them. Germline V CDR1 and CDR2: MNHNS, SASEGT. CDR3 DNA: TGTGCCAGCAGTGAATCCGAAACCGGGGAGCTGTTTTTT. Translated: CASSESETGELFF.

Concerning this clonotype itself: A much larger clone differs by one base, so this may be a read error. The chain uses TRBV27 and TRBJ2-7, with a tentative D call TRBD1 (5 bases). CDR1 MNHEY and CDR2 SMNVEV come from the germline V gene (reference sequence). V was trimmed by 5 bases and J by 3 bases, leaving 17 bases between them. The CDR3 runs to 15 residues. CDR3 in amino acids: CASSPDSSYFYEQYF. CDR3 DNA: TGTGCCAGCAGTCCCGACAGCTCCTACTTCTACGAGCAGTACTTC.

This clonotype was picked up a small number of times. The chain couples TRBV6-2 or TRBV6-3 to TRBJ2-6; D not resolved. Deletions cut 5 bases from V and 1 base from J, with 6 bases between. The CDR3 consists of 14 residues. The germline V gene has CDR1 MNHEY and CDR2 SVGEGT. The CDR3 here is CASSSISGANVLTF. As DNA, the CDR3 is TGTGCCAGCAGTAGCATTTCTGGGGCCAACGTCCTGACTTTC.